These 16 T cell receptor beta chains were sequenced from one sample in a study of T cells after yellow fever vaccination. In TCRdb, the 5' RACE reads were re-called with MiXCR into one record per CDR3 protein. This sample has approximately 510,000 distinct CDR3 sequences, with just over 20% found just once. The source was PBMCs, collected around 3 weeks after the first yellow fever vaccination. These receptors all come from a man aged 18 to 29 who received the YFV17D yellow fever vaccine.

This clonotype has a handful of counts. The chain links TRBV7-2 to TRBJ1-4, with 10 bases matching TRBD1. V dropped 5 bases and J dropped 5; count of bases not matched to a gene: 5. The CDR3 totals 15 residues. CDR1 and CDR2 from the germline V gene are SGHTA and FQGNSA. CDR3 bases: TGTGCCAGCAGCCTTGACAGGGGGCGAAATGAAAAACTGTTTTTT. It is translated as CASSLDRGRNEKLFF.

This clonotype was seen only a few times. The chain couples TRBV4-2 to TRBJ1-1, with 8 positions matching TRBD1. The CDR3 is made up of 15 amino acids. The trim removed 4 bases at V and 0 bases at J, leaving 4 bases unmatched. Germline loops: CDR1 LGHNA, CDR2 YNFKEQ. The DNA for the CDR3 is TGTGCCAGCAGCCTACAGGGGGATATGAACACTGAAGCTTTCTTT. It translates to CASSLQGDMNTEAFF.

This clonotype was recorded many times. The gene calls are TRBV7-2 and TRBJ2-7; D is unclear. Trimming pared 2 bases from V and 1 base from J, leaving 3 bases between. The CDR3 is 12 amino acids. Germline V gives CDR1 SGHTA, CDR2 FQGNSA. CDR3 in amino acids: CASSLSSYEQYF. In nucleotides, the CDR3 is TGTGCCAGCAGCTTAAGTTCCTACGAGCAGTACTTC. The whole variable domain, filled in from reference TRBV7-2 and TRBJ2-7, reads GAGVSQSPSNKVTEKGKDVELRCDPISGHTALYWYRQSLGQGLEFLIYFQGNSAPDKSGLPSDRFSAERTGGSVSTLTIQRTQQEDSAVYLCASSLSSYEQYFGPGTRLTVT.

The CDR3 is CSATTDRDTEAFF. The DNA of the CDR3 is TGCAGTGCCACTACGGACAGGGACACTGAAGCTTTCTTT. The chain has TRBV20-1 and TRBJ1-1; TRBD1 matches at 8 bases. The CDR3 totals 13 residues. Per the germline V gene, CDR1 is DFQATT and CDR2 is SNEGSKA (reference sequence). Trimming at V came to 6 bases and at J to 3 bases, leaving 6 bases not matched to a gene.

The V call is TRBV10-3, the J call TRBJ2-3; D remains unclear. Germline V CDR1 and CDR2: ENHRY, SYGVKD. Trimming stripped 11 bases from V and 4 bases from J, with 22 bases between. The CDR3 is made up of 15 amino acids. CDR3 sequence: CAPLLAPHHADTQYF. The CDR3 DNA reads as TGTGCCCCCCTGCTGGCCCCACACCACGCAGATACGCAGTATTTT.

This chain joins TRBV20-1 and TRBJ2-7; TRBD1 matches at 8 bases. CDR3 length: 16 residues. The V and J ends lost 2 bases and 2 bases, in that order; junction bases with no gene match: 11. CDR1 DFQATT and CDR2 SNEGSKA come from the germline V gene (reference sequence). The CDR3 bases are TGCAGTGCTAGACCGACCGGGACAGGATCCCCCTACGAGCAGTACTTC. It specifies CSARPTGTGSPYEQYF.

The V call is TRBV7-2, the J call TRBJ2-5; 10 bases fit TRBD2. Germline V gene sequence: CDR1 SGHTA, CDR2 FQGNSA. The CDR3 runs 15 residues. V was clipped by 8 bases and J by 2 bases; unmatched bases: 8. CDR3 amino acids: CASLSQRGGQETQYF. The CDR3 coding sequence is TGTGCCAGCTTGAGTCAGCGGGGGGGGCAAGAGACCCAGTACTTC.

The chain couples TRBV3-1 to TRBJ2-1; D call uncertain. Trimming took 10 bases from V and 5 from J, leaving 27 bases between them. Germline CDR1 and CDR2: LGHDT and YNNKEL (reference sequence). This CDR3 has 17 amino acids. DNA for the CDR3: TGTGCCACCTCCCAAGAAAAACCCGCGAACTTAAACAATGAGCAGTTCTTC. Amino acids: CATSQEKPANLNNEQFF.

This clonotype was observed a handful of times. The gene calls are TRBV27 and TRBJ2-7, with D unclear. V lost 2 bases and J 7 bases, leaving 12 bases between the germline ends. The CDR3 spans 13 residues. The germline CDR1 and CDR2 sequences are MNHEY and SMNVEV (reference sequence). The CDR3 DNA is TGTGCCAGCAGTTTAACTCCTTTCGGAGAGCAGTACTTC. It specifies CASSLTPFGEQYF.

The sample holds many counts of this clonotype. One end of the junction fails to match germline, which may point to a read error. V is TRBV5-1 and J is TRBJ2-5, with a tentative D call TRBD1 (5 bases). The CDR3 runs to 11 residues. The germline V gene encodes CDR1 SGHRS and CDR2 YFSETQ. CDR3 loop: CASRAQETQYF. Here the CDR3 DNA reads TGTGCCAGCAGGGCCCAAGAGACCCAGTACTTC. Full variable domain (outside the CDR3, taken from reference TRBV5-1 and TRBJ2-5): KAGVTQTPRYLIKTRGQQVTLSCSPISGHRSVSWYQQTPGQGLQFLFEYFSETQRNKGNFPGRFSGRQFSNSRSEMNVSTLELGDSALYLCASRAQETQYFGPGTRLLVL.

There are a few counts of this clonotype. The gene calls are TRBV7-2 and TRBJ2-5; tentative D call: TRBD2 (7 bases). Germline CDR1 SGHTA, CDR2 FQGNSA. Trimming shortened V by 1 base and J by 5 bases, and 11 bases separated the two germline ends. The CDR3 sequence is 14 residues long. Here the CDR3 DNA reads TGTGCCAGCAGCTTAGGGGGGGGGCCGGAGACCCAGTACTTC. Its translation is CASSLGGGPETQYF.

The chain joins TRBV19 to TRBJ1-1, with D perhaps matching TRBD1 (5 bases). The germline V gene encodes CDR1 LNHDA and CDR2 SQIVND (reference sequence). The CDR3 totals 13 residues. Trimming took 1 base from V and 7 from J, leaving 10 bases between them. This chain's CDR3 is CASSIGQGFEAFF. The CDR3 DNA sequence: TGTGCCAGTAGTATAGGGCAGGGATTTGAAGCTTTCTTT.

This clonotype was counted a few times. The chain has TRBV24-1 and TRBJ2-2, with D tentatively TRBD1 (5 bases). V was cut by 0 bases and J by 2 bases, with 12 bases left in between. Germline values: CDR1 KGHDR, CDR2 SFDVKD. There are 17 residues in the CDR3. The DNA of the CDR3 is TGTGCCACCAGTGATTTGATCCCGACAGTTAACACCGGGGAGCTGTTTTTT. It encodes CATSDLIPTVNTGELFF.

This clonotype is medium-sized. The chain recombines TRBV10-3 with TRBJ2-7, with D perhaps TRBD2 (6 bases). This CDR3 comprises 15 residues. Trimming took off 3 bases at V and 3 bases at J, with 15 bases between the two ends. Germline-derived CDR1 and CDR2 are ENHRY and SYGVKD. This CDR3 reads CAISDPGLPNYEQYF. CDR3 DNA: TGTGCCATCAGTGACCCGGGACTTCCTAACTACGAGCAGTACTTC.

The rearrangement joins TRBV5-6 to TRBJ2-7; 8 positions agree with TRBD1. Trimming took 0 bases from V and 6 from J; bases not matched to a gene: 8. The CDR3 loop spans 15 amino acids. The germline gives CDR1 SGHDT, CDR2 YYEEEE. The CDR3 DNA is TGTGCCAGCAGCTTGGTGGACAGGGAGTCCCTCGAGCAGTACGTC. Encoded protein: CASSLVDRESLEQYV.

The chain links TRBV6-4 to TRBJ2-3; TRBD2 matches 11 bases. CDR3 length: 14 amino acids. Trimming at V came to 5 bases and at J to 8 bases, leaving 6 bases not matched to a gene. CDR1 MRHNA and CDR2 SNTAGT come from the germline V gene. The CDR3, as DNA: TGTGCCAGCAGTTCACTAGCGGGGGCTGGTACGCAGTATTTT. Amino acid sequence: CASSSLAGAGTQYF.